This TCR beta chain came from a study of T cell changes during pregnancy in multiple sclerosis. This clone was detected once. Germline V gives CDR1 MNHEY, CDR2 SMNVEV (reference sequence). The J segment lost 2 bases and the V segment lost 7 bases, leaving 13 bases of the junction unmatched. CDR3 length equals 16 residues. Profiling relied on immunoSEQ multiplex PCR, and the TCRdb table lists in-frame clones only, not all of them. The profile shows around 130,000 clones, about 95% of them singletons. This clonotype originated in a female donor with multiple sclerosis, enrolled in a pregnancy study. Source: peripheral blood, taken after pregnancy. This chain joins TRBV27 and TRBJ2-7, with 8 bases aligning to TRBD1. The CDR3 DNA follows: TGTGCCAGCATGAGATCCGGGACAGGTTTGGCCTACGAGCAGTACTTC. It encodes CASMRSGTGLAYEQYF.